The T cell receptor (beta chain) described here comes from a study of T cells after yellow fever vaccination (dated by TCRdb to between 2017 and 2020). As for the study more broadly: The SMART-Seq v4 Ultra Low Input RNA kit was used to prepare libraries from fractions with low cell numbers. To follow T-cell clones before and after primary and booster YFV17D yellow fever vaccination, bulk TCR alpha and beta repertoires were sequenced over time. Two healthy male donors, one aged 18 to 29 and one aged 30 to 39 years, were included in the cohort. Bulk PBMC replicates and cell subsets were isolated from blood drawn at multiple timepoints before and after both primary and secondary immunization. Overall study outcomes, separate from this receptor: Computational filtering was required because FACS-sorted repertoires could contain abundant contaminating clonotypes from the bulk population. The secondary T-cell response was weaker than the primary response but faster, peaking on day 5 instead of day 15. A small fraction of clonotypes appeared in both the CD4 and CD8 compartments, likely as a result of convergent recombination. After the booster, most of the clones that had expanded following primary vaccination were detected again (around 95% of CD4 and around 87% of CD8), which suggests that memory was broadly maintained. The study included only a couple of donors, which limits how far the findings can be generalized.

The treatment or condition label, as the study defines it: live attenuated yellow fever vaccine strain. A standard Ficoll-Paque protocol was used to isolate PBMCs from peripheral blood. CD4 and CD8 T-cell fractions were isolated with Dynabeads CD4 and CD8 positive selection kits. RNA was extracted with TriZol from bulk PBMCs, CD4 and CD8 fractions, and dextramer-positive and dextramer-negative fractions. This clonotype was counted between two and nine times. Its antigen remains unidentified. One base away there is no much larger clone; base qualities are not given. TCR cDNA was synthesized by 5'RACE template switching, which introduced a universal primer site and unique molecular identifiers. cDNA synthesis was primed from both the TCR alpha and TCR beta constant segments. Library amplification used two PCR steps, and the second PCR step added sample barcodes and sequencing adapters. Sequencing of libraries was performed on Illumina HiSeq 2500 (2x100 bp) or NovaSeq (2x150 bp). Under the source paper's analysis protocol: Reads were demultiplexed and collapsed into UMI consensus sequences with MIGEC, and V(D)J alignment was performed with MiXCR. Vaccine-responding clonotypes were identified with edgeR using replicate PBMC samples, with FDR below 0.01 and a log2 fold change above 5 up to day 15 being required. Each bulk clonotype was labeled CD4 or CD8 based on which sequenced repertoire, CD4 or CD8, contained the clonotype at higher abundance. In-frame beta chains were kept once TCRdb had trimmed the public reads at Q25 with fastp and called clones with MiXCR. Every distinct CDR3 protein forms one entry, paired with its most common genes and DNA. The V and J calls and clone size are TCRdb's, not the authors'. This sample lists 200,000 to 300,000 distinct CDR3 sequences; over 10% were detected once. The ten largest clonotypes hold 0.4% to 0.55% of the sample.

Sequencing used CD4+ T cells sorted from PBMCs, obtained 45 days after the yellow fever booster vaccination. The origin of this receptor is a man between 25 and 39 years old who received the YFV17D yellow fever vaccine.

The bases read TGTGCCAGCAGTTTTAGTACGGGAGTAAACGAGCAGTACTTC. Its translation reads: CASSFSTGVNEQYF. The chain is encoded by TRBV12-3 or TRBV12-4 joined to TRBJ2-7; a tentative D call is TRBD2 (6 bases match). Inclusive of the bounding cysteine and phenylalanine, the CDR3 is 14 residues long. Only the CDR3 DNA is retained, 42 bases long and in frame from the first base. V gives up 3 bases and J gives up 5 bases, and the segment between their germline ends measures 14 bases.